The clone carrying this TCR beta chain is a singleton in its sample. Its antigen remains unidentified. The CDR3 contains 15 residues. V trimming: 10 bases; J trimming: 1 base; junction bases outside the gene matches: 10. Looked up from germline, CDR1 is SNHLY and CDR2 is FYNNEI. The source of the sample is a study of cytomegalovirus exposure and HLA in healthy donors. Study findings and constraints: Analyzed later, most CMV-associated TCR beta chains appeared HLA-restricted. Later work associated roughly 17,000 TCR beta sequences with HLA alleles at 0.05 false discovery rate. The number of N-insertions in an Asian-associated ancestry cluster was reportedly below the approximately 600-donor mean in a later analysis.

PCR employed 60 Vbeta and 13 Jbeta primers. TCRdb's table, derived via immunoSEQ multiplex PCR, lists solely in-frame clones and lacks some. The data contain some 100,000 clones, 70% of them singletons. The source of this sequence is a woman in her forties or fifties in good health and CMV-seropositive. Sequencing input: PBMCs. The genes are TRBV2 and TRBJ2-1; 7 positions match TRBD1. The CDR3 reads CAKTGQARSYNEQFF. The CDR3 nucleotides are TGTGCCAAAACCGGACAGGCCCGATCCTACAATGAGCAGTTCTTC.